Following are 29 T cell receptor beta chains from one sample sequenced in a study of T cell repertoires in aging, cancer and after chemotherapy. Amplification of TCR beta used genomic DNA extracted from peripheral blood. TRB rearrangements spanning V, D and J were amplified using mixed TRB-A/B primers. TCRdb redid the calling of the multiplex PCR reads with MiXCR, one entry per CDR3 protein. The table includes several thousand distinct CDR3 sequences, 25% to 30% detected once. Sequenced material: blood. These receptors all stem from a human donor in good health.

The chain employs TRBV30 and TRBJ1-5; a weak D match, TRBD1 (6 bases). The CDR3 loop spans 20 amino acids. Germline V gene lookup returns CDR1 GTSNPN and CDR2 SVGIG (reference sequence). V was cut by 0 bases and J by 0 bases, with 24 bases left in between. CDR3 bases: TGTGCCTGGAGTGTAGGCTTGGGGGCGGGCAGAACGTATAGCAATCAGCCCCAGCATTTT. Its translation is CAWSVGLGAGRTYSNQPQHF.

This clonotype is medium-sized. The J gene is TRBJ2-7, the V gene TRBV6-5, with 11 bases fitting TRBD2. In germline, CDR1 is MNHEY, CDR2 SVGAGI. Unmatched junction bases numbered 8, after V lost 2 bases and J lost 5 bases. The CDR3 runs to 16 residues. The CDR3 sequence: CASSYRLAGGSHEQYF. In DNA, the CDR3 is TGTGCCAGCAGTTACCGCCTAGCGGGAGGCAGCCACGAGCAGTACTTC.

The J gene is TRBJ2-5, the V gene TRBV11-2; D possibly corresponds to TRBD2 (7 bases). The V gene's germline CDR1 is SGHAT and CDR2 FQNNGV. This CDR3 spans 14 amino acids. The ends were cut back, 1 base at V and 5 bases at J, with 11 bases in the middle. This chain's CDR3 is CASSLGGGLETQYF. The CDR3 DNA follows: TGTGCCAGCAGCTTAGGGGGGGGGCTCGAGACCCAGTACTTC.

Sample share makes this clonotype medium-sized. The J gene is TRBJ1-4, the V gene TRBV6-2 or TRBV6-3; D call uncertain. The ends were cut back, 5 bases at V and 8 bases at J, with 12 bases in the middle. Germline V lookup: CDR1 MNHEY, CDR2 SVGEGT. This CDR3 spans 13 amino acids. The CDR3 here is CASSRILREKLFF. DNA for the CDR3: TGTGCCAGCAGTAGGATCCTGCGGGAAAAACTGTTTTTT.

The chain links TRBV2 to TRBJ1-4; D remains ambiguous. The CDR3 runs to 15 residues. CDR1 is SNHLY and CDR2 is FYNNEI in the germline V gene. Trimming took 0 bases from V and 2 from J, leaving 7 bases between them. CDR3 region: CASSEALRTNEKLFF. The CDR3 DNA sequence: TGTGCCAGCAGTGAAGCTTTACGGACTAATGAAAAACTGTTTTTT.

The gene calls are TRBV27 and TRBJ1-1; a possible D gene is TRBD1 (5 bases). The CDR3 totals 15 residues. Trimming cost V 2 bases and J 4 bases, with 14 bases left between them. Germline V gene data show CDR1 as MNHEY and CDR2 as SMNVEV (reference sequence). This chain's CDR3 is CASSLADTRATEAFF. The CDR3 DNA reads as TGTGCCAGCAGTTTAGCGGACACCAGGGCCACTGAAGCTTTCTTT.

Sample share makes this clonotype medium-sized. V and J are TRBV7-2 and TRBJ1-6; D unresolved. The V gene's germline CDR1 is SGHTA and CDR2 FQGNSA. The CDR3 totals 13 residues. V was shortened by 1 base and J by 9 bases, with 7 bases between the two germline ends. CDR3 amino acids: CASSLGLGSPLHF. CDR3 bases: TGTGCCAGCAGCTTAGGGTTAGGTTCACCCCTCCACTTT.

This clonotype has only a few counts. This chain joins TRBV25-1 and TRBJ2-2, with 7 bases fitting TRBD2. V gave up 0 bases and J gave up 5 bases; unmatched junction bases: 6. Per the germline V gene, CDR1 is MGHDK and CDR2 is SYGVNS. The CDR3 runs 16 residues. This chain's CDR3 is CASSEYSGTWTGELFF. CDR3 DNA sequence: TGTGCCAGCAGTGAATACAGCGGGACCTGGACCGGGGAGCTGTTTTTT.

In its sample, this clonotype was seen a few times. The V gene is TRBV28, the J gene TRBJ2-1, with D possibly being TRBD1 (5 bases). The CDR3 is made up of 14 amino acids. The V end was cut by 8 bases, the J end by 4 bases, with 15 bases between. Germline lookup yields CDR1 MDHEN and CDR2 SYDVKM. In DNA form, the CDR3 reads TGTGCCAGCTCTCCTGGGGCAGCTTACAATGAGCAGTTCTTC. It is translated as CASSPGAAYNEQFF.

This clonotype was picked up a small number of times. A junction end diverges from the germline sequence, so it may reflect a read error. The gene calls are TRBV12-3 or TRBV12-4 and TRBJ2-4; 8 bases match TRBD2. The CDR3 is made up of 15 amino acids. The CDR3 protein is CASSWGRGGKNIQYF. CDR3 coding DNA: TGTGCCAGCAGTTGGGGCCGGGGGGGCAAAAACATTCAGTATTTC.

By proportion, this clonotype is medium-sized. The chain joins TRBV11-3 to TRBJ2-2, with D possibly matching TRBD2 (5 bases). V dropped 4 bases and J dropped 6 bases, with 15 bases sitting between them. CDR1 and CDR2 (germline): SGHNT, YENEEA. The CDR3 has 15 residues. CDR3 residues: CASSSYRGWAGELFF. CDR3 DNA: TGTGCCAGCAGCTCCTATCGGGGATGGGCCGGGGAGCTGTTTTTT.

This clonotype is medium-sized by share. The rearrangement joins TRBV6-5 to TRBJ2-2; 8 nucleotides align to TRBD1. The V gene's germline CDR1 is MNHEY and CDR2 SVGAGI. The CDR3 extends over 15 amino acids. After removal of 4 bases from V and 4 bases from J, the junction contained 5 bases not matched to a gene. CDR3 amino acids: CASSWSGTGTGELFF. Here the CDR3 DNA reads TGTGCCAGCAGTTGGTCCGGGACAGGCACCGGGGAGCTGTTTTTT.

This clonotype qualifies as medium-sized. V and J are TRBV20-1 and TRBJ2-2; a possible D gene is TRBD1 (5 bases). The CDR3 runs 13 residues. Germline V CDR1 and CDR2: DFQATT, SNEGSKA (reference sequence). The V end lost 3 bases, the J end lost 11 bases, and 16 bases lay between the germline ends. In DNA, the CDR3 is TGCAGTGCTAGTAGGCAGGGCCCGTCCGAGCTGTTTTTT. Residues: CSASRQGPSELFF.

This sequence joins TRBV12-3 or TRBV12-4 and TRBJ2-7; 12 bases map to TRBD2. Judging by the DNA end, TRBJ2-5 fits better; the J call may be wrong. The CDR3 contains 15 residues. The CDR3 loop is CASSLASGRGETQYF. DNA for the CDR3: TGTGCCAGCAGTTTGGCTAGCGGGAGGGGGGAGACCCAGTACTTC.

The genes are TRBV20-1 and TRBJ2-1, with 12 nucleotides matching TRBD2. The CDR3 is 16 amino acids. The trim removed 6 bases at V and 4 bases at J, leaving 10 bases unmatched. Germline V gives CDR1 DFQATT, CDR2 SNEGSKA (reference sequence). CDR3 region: CSARQLAGGDYNEQFF. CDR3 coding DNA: TGCAGTGCAAGACAACTAGCGGGGGGCGATTACAATGAGCAGTTCTTC.

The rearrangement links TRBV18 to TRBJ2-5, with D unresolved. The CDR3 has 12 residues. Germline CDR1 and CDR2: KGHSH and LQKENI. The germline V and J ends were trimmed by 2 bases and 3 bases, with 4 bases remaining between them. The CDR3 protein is CASSPREETQYF. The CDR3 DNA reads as TGTGCCAGCTCACCAAGGGAAGAGACCCAGTACTTC.

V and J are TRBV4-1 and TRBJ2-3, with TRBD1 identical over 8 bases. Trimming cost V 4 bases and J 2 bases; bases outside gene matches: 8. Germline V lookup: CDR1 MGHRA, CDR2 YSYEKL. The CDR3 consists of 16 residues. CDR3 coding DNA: TGCGCCAGCAGCCGACAGGTACAGGGGGTCACAGATACGCAGTATTTT. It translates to CASSRQVQGVTDTQYF.

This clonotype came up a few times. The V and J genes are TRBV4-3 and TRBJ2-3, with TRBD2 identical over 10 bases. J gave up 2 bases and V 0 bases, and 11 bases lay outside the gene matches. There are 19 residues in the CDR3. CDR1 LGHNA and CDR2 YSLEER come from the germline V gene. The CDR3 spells CASSQDGVAGGNFTDTQYF. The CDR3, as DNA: TGCGCCAGCAGCCAAGATGGGGTAGCGGGAGGAAATTTCACAGATACGCAGTATTTT.

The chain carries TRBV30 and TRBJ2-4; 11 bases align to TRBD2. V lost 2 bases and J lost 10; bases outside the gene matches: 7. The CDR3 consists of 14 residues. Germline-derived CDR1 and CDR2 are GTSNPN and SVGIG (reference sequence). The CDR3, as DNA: TGTGCCTGGAGTTATAGCGGGGGGGCTAGGATTCAGTACTTC. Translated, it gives CAWSYSGGARIQYF. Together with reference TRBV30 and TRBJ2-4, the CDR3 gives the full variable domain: SQTIHQWPATLVQPVGSPLSLECTVEGTSNPNLYWYRQAAGRGLQLLFYSVGIGQISSEVPQNLSASRPQDRQFILSSKKLLLSDSGFYLCAWSYSGGARIQYFGAGTRLSVL.

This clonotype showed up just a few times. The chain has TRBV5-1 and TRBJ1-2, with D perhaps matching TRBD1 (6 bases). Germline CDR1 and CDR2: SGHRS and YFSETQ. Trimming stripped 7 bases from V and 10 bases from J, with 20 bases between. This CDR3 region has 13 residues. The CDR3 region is CASRDPTGLDYTF. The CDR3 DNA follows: TGCGCCAGCCGAGACCCAACAGGGTTGGACTACACCTTC.

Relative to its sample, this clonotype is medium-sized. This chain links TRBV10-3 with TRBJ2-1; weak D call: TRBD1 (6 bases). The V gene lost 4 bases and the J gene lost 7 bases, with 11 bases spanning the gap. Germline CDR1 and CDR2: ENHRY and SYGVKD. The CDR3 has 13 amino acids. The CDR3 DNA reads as TGTGCCATCAGTGTGGACAGTCTAAATGAGCAGTTCTTC. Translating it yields CAISVDSLNEQFF.

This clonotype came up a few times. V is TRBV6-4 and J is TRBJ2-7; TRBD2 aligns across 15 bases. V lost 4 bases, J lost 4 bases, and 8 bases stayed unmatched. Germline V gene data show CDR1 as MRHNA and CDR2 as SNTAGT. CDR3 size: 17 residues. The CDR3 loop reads CASSAPRTSGRAYEQYV. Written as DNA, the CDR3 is TGTGCCAGCAGTGCCCCACGGACTAGCGGGAGGGCTTACGAGCAGTACGTC.

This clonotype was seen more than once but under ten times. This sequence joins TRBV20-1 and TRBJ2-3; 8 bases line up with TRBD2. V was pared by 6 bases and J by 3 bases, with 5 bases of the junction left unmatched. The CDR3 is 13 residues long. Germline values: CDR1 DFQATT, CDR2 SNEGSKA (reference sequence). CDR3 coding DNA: TGCAGTGCCCCGCGGGGGGCGACAGATACGCAGTATTTT. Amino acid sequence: CSAPRGATDTQYF.

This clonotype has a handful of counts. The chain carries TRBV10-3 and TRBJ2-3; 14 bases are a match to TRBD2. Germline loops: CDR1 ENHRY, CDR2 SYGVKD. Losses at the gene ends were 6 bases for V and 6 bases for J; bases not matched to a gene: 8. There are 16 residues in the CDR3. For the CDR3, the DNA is TGTGCCATCAGCGCCGGGACTAGCGGGAGTAGGGATACGCAGTATTTT. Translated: CAISAGTSGSRDTQYF.

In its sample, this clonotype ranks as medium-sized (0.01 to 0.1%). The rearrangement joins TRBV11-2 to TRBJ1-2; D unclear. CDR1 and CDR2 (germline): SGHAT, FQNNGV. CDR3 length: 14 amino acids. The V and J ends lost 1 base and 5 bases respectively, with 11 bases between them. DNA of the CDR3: TGTGCCAGCAGCTTAGCGGGCAGGCAATATGGCTACACCTTC. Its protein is CASSLAGRQYGYTF.

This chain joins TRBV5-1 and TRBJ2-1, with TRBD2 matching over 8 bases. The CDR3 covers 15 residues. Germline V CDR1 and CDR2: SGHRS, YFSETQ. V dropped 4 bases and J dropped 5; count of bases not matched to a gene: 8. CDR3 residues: CASSPGTSLDNEQFF. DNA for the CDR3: TGCGCCAGCAGCCCCGGGACTAGTCTCGACAATGAGCAGTTCTTC.

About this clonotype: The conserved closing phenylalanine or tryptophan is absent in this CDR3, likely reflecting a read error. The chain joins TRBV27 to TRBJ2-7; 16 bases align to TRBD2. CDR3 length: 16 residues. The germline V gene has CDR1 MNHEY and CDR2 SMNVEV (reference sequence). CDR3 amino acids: CASSWGLAGGLYEQYL. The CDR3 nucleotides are TGCGCCAGCAGCTGGGGACTAGCGGGAGGGCTCTACGAGCAGTACTTA.

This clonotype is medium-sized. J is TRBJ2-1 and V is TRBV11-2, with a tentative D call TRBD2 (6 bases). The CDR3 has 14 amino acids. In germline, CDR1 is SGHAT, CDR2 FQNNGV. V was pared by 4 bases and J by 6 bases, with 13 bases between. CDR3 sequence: CASSSSLALNEQFF. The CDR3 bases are TGTGCCAGCAGCTCGTCGCTAGCGCTCAATGAGCAGTTCTTC.

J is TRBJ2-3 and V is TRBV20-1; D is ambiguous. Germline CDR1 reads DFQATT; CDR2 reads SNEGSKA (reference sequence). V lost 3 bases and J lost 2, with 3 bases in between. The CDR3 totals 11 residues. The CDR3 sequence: CSASHTDTQYF. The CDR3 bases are TGCAGTGCTAGCCACACAGATACGCAGTATTTT.